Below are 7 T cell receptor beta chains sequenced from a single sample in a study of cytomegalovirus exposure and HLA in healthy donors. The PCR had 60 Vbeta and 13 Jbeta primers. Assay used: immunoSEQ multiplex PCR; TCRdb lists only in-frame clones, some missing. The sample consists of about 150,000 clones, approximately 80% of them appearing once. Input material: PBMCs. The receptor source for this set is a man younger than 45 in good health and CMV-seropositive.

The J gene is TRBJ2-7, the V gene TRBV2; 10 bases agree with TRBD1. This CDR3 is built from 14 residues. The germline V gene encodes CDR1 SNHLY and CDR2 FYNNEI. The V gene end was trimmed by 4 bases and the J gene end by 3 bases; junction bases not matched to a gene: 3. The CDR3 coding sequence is TGTGCCAGCAGTGGGGGACAGGGGCTCTACGAGCAGTACTTC. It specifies CASSGGQGLYEQYF.

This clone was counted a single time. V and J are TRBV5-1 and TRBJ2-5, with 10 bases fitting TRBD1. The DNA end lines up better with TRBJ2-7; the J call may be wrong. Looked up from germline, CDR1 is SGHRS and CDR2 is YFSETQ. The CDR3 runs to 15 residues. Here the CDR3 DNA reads TGCGCCAGCAGCTCGACAGGGGGCGCGTCCTACGAGCAGTACTTC. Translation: CASSSTGGASYEQYF.

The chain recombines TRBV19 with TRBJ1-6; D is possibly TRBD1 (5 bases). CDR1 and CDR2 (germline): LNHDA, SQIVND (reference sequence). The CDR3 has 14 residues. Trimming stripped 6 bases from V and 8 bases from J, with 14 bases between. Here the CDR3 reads CASREEGRDSPLHF. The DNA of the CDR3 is TGTGCCAGTAGAGAGGAGGGGCGGGATTCACCCCTCCACTTT.

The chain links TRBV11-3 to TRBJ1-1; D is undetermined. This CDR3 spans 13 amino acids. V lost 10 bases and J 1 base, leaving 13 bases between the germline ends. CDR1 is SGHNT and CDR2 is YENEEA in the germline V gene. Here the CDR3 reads CATSGGRNTEAFF. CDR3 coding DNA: TGTGCCACCTCCGGCGGGAGGAACACTGAAGCTTTCTTT.

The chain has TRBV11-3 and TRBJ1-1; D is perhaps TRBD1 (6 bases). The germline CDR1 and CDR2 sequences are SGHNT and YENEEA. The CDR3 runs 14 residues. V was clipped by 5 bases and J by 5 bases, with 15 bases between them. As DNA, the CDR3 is TGTGCCAGCAGCGGTACAGGGTTAGGAACTGAAGCTTTCTTT. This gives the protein CASSGTGLGTEAFF. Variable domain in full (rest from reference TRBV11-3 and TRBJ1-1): EAGVVQSPRYKIIEKKQPVAFWCNPISGHNTLYWYLQNLGQGPELLIRYENEEAVDDSQLPKDRFSAERLKGVDSTLKIQPAELGDSAVYLCASSGTGLGTEAFFGQGTRLTVV.

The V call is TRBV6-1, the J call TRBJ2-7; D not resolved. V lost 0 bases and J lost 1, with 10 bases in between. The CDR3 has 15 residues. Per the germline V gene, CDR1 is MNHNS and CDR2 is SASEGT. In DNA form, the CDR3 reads TGTGCCAGCAGTGAAGCGGGCCTGTTGTCCTACGAGCAGTACTTC. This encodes CASSEAGLLSYEQYF.

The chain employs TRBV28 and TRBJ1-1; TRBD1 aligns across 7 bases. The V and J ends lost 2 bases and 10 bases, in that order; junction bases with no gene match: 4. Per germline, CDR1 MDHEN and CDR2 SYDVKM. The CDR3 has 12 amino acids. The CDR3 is CASSLPPGGAFF. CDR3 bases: TGTGCCAGCAGTTTACCCCCAGGGGGAGCTTTCTTT. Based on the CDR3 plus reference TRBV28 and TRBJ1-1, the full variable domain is DVKVTQSSRYLVKRTGEKVFLECVQDMDHENMFWYRQDPGLGLRLIYFSYDVKMKEKGDIPEGYSVSREKKERFSLILESASTNQTSMYLCASSLPPGGAFFGQGTRLTVV.